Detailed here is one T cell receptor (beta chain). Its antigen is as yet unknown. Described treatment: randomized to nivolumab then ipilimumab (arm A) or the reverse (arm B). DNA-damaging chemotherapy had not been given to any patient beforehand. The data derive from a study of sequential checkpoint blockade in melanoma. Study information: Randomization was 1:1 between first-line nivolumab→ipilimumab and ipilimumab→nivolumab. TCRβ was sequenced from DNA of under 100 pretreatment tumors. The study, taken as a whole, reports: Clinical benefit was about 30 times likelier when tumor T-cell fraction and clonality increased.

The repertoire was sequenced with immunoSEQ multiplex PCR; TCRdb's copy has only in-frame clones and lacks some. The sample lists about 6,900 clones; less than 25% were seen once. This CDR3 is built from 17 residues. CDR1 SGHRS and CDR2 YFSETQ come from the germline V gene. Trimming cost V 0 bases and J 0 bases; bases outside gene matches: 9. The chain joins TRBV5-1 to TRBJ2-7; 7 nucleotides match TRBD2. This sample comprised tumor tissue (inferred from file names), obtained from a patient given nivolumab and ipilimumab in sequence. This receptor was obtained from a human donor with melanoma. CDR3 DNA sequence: TGCGCCAGCAGCTTGGTGGGACTACCGATCATCTCCTACGAGCAGTACGTC. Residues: CASSLVGLPIISYEQYV.